The next 32 T cell receptor beta chains were all read from a single sample in a study of control samples from healthy donors and cancer patients (TCRdb year 2020). Receptors were amplified or captured by the immunoSEQ multiplex PCR assay. Held by TCRdb, this immuneACCESS table contains in-frame sequences only and omits some clones. Under half of the omission traces to an unresolved V gene where checked; the cause of the rest is unknown. The sample records roughly 190,000 clones, 90% to 95% of which are singletons. The ten largest account for around 1.9% of the sample. What was sequenced was blood. These receptors all come from a man in his thirties or forties in good health.

The chain is built from TRBV6-5 and TRBJ1-2; D gene ambiguous. This CDR3 comprises 15 residues. The germline CDR1 and CDR2 sequences are MNHEY and SVGAGI. Trimming shortened V by 2 bases and J by 1 base, and 11 bases separated the two germline ends. CDR3 DNA sequence: TGTGCCAGCAGTTACAGGAGAAGTTTTAACTATGGCTACACCTTC. Translating gives CASSYRRSFNYGYTF.

The rearrangement uses TRBV6-5 and TRBJ1-3; D call uncertain. The CDR3 covers 14 residues. V was cut by 7 bases and J by 0 bases, with 10 bases left in between. Germline CDR1 and CDR2: MNHEY and SVGAGI. The CDR3 DNA reads TGTGCCAGCACTGCAGTGTACTCTGGAAACACCATATATTTT. Its protein product is CASTAVYSGNTIYF.

The chain is built from TRBV27 and TRBJ2-7; 9 bases are a match to TRBD1. The CDR3 is 17 amino acids. J was trimmed by 7 bases and V by 6 bases; bases with no gene match: 19. Germline CDR1 MNHEY, CDR2 SMNVEV (reference sequence). CDR3 sequence (DNA): TGTGCCAGCAGATCTATGACGGGACAGGGAAGGGCCAGGGAGCAGTACTTC. This encodes CASRSMTGQGRAREQYF.

The chain employs TRBV28 and TRBJ2-3; D is undetermined. Trimming left V 5 bases short and J 6 bases short, with 6 bases between. The CDR3 totals 11 residues. Germline values: CDR1 MDHEN, CDR2 SYDVKM. CDR3 region: CASSPGDTQYF. The CDR3 DNA is TGTGCCAGCAGTCCTGGGGATACGCAGTATTTT.

The chain employs TRBV10-2 and TRBJ2-7; 9 bases are shared with TRBD1. The CDR3 spans 15 residues. CDR1 is WSHSY and CDR2 is SAAADI in the germline V gene. V shed 6 bases and J 3 bases; nucleotides not matched to a gene: 9. CDR3 nucleotide sequence: TGCGCCAGCAGGGAGGACAGGGGTGCATTCTACGAGCAGTACTTC. Translated: CASREDRGAFYEQYF.

The chain links TRBV7-9 to TRBJ1-2, with 7 bases fitting TRBD1. The V gene's germline CDR1 is SEHNR and CDR2 FQNEAQ (reference sequence). The CDR3 length is 13 residues. V shed 5 bases, J shed 8 bases, and the junction held 8 bases outside the gene matches. The CDR3 DNA sequence: TGTGCCAGCAGCCCCGACAGGGAGGGAGGCTACACCTTC. This translates into CASSPDREGGYTF.

The chain recombines TRBV5-3 with TRBJ1-4, with 11 nucleotides matching TRBD1. TRBV5-3 is known as an ORF, though its function is uncertain. The CDR3 consists of 18 residues. The J segment lost 5 bases and the V segment lost 2 bases, leaving 11 bases of the junction unmatched. The DNA of the CDR3 is TGTGCCAGAAGCTTAAACCCCGGGACAGGGGGAGGGAATGAAAAACTGTTTTTT. As protein: CARSLNPGTGGGNEKLFF.

The CDR3 loop reads CASSPPGRGAEAFF. The CDR3 DNA sequence: TGTGCCAGCAGCCCCCCCGGCAGGGGCGCTGAAGCTTTCTTT. This chain uses TRBV5-4 with TRBJ1-1, with D possibly being TRBD1 (6 bases). The V end was cut by 4 bases, the J end by 6 bases, with 16 bases between. This CDR3 is built from 14 residues. CDR1 and CDR2 (germline): SGHNT, YYREEE (reference sequence).

This chain joins TRBV6-1 and TRBJ2-4; possible D gene TRBD1, 5 bases. The CDR3 contains 14 residues. Trimming stripped 3 bases from V and 4 bases from J, with 10 bases between. Germline CDR1 and CDR2: MNHNS and SASEGT. The CDR3 coding sequence is TGTGCCAGCAGTGACCAGGGTAGTAAAAACATTCAGTACTTC. Its translation: CASSDQGSKNIQYF.

This chain joins TRBV6-2 or TRBV6-3 and TRBJ1-1; tentative D call: TRBD1 (5 bases). CDR3 length: 14 residues. The V and J ends lost 0 bases and 5 bases respectively, with 10 bases between them. Germline V gene sequence: CDR1 MNHEY, CDR2 SVGEGT. CDR3 in DNA: TGTGCCAGCAGTTACTCGGGGGGAAGGACTGAAGCTTTCTTT. This sequence encodes CASSYSGGRTEAFF.

This clone appeared a few times. DNA of the CDR3: TGTGCCACCAGTGCGGGACAGGGCCAAGCTTTCTTT. As protein: CATSAGQGQAFF. V and J are TRBV24-1 and TRBJ1-1, with 9 bases identical to TRBD1. V shed 5 bases, J shed 9 bases, and the junction held 3 bases outside the gene matches. This CDR3 is built from 12 residues. Germline loops: CDR1 KGHDR, CDR2 SFDVKD.

The chain has TRBV6-4 and TRBJ2-1; tentatively, D is TRBD2 (6 bases). Trimming removed 2 bases at V and 0 bases at J, with 8 bases between. The germline CDR1 and CDR2 sequences are MRHNA and SNTAGT. This CDR3 is 15 amino acids long. The CDR3 loop reads CASSDGGSSYNEQFF. The CDR3 DNA follows: TGTGCCAGCAGTGACGGGGGGAGCTCCTACAATGAGCAGTTCTTC.

This rearrangement joins TRBV11-2 to TRBJ2-3; no firm D call. Trimming shortened V by 2 bases and J by 3 bases, and 0 bases separated the two germline ends. CDR1 SGHAT and CDR2 FQNNGV come from the germline V gene. This CDR3 has 11 amino acids. The CDR3 coding sequence is TGTGCCAGCAGCTTAACAGATACGCAGTATTTT. Its translation is CASSLTDTQYF.

The chain couples TRBV11-1 to TRBJ2-7; 8 bases match TRBD1. The DNA end is more similar to TRBJ2-1, so the J call may be wrong. This CDR3 region has 15 residues. Germline assignment: CDR1 SGHAT and CDR2 FQDESV (reference sequence). CDR3 bases: TGTGCCAGCAGCTTACAGGGGGCCACCTACAATGAGCAGTTCTTC. Its protein product is CASSLQGATYNEQFF.

The chain combines TRBV12-3 or TRBV12-4 with TRBJ2-1; D assignment may be TRBD1 or TRBD2 (5 bases each). Trimming removed 9 bases from V and 2 bases from J, with 11 bases in between. The CDR3 runs to 13 residues. Here the CDR3 DNA reads TGTGCCAGGACGGGACGGACCTACAATGAGCAGTTCTTC. It encodes CARTGRTYNEQFF.

This chain joins TRBV5-1 and TRBJ2-3, with 7 bases matching TRBD2. CDR3 length: 16 residues. Germline trimming cut 3 bases from V and 0 bases from J; bases unmatched to any gene: 7. Germline V gene sequence: CDR1 SGHRS, CDR2 YFSETQ. In nucleotides, the CDR3 is TGCGCCAGCAGCTCGAGAGCGGGGTCTAGCACAGATACGCAGTATTTT. Amino acid sequence: CASSSRAGSSTDTQYF.

This chain links TRBV18 with TRBJ2-2; maybe TRBD1 (6 bases). V was shortened by 10 bases and J by 1 base, with 13 bases between the two germline ends. CDR1 is KGHSH and CDR2 is LQKENI in the germline V gene. The CDR3 length is 14 residues. The CDR3 DNA sequence: TGTGCCAACCGACTGGGACAGAACACCGGGGAGCTGTTTTTT. Its translation: CANRLGQNTGELFF.

The rearrangement uses TRBV6-5 and TRBJ1-1, with D unresolved. V dropped 2 bases and J dropped 3 bases, with 16 bases sitting between them. Germline lookup yields CDR1 MNHEY and CDR2 SVGAGI. The CDR3 covers 16 residues. Here the CDR3 DNA reads TGTGCCAGCAGTTACAAATCATCCCGGGCCCACACTGAAGCTTTCTTT. This codes for CASSYKSSRAHTEAFF.

The chain links TRBV27 to TRBJ1-1; D might be TRBD1 (6 bases). The germline V gene encodes CDR1 MNHEY and CDR2 SMNVEV (reference sequence). CDR3 length: 17 amino acids. V was trimmed by 3 bases and J by 1 base, leaving 18 bases between them. CDR3 sequence (DNA): TGTGCCAGCAGTTTTACAGGGAGACCCGTAGGGAACACTGAAGCTTTCTTT. This gives the protein CASSFTGRPVGNTEAFF.

This chain links TRBV7-3 with TRBJ2-1; D uncertain. Germline V gene sequence: CDR1 SGHTA, CDR2 FQGTGA. This CDR3 is built from 13 residues. V lost 0 bases, J lost 5 bases, and 5 bases lay in between. CDR3 loop: CASSLTGDNEQFF. In DNA, the CDR3 is TGTGCCAGCAGCTTAACCGGAGACAATGAGCAGTTCTTC.

The gene calls are TRBV7-6 and TRBJ2-1; D remains unclear. Trimming took off 5 bases at V and 0 bases at J, with 14 bases between the two ends. Germline CDR1 is SGHVS and CDR2 is FNYEAQ. The CDR3 totals 16 residues. The CDR3 spells CASSPSVASSYNEQFF. DNA of the CDR3: TGTGCCAGCAGCCCTAGTGTGGCCAGCTCCTACAATGAGCAGTTCTTC.

This sequence joins TRBV30 and TRBJ1-1; TRBD1 matches 7 bases. The ends lost 4 bases at V and 4 bases at J; junction bases unmatched: 12. The CDR3 runs 15 residues. CDR1 is GTSNPN, CDR2 SVGIG, per germline (reference sequence). CDR3 DNA: TGTGCCTGGACTCGATTACAGGGGCTAGGCACTGAAGCTTTCTTT. Its protein product is CAWTRLQGLGTEAFF.

V and J are TRBV11-2 and TRBJ1-1; D remains unclear. In germline, CDR1 is SGHAT, CDR2 FQNNGV. V was pared by 4 bases and J by 2 bases, with 8 bases between. There are 13 residues in the CDR3. CDR3 nucleotide sequence: TGTGCCAGCAGCTCGGGAGAAAACACTGAAGCTTTCTTT. This codes for CASSSGENTEAFF.

A few counts support this clone. This sequence joins TRBV5-8 and TRBJ1-1; D not resolved. V gave up 0 bases and J gave up 0 bases, with 3 bases separating them. Germline CDR1 is SGHTS and CDR2 is YDEGEE. The CDR3 consists of 13 residues. The CDR3 bases are TGTGCCAGCAGCTTGGAGTTGAACACTGAAGCTTTCTTT. Translating gives CASSLELNTEAFF.

Note on this clone: At one boundary the junction diverges from the germline segment, which might be a read error. The J gene is TRBJ2-2, the V gene TRBV9; TRBD2 matches 7 bases. Germline V gene lookup returns CDR1 SGDLS and CDR2 YYNGEE. The CDR3 loop spans 16 amino acids. The DNA of the CDR3 is TGTGCCAGCAGCGTAGCCCAGCGGGGCGAACACCGGGGAGCTGTTTTT. The encoded protein is CASSVAQRGEHRGAVF.

The chain is built from TRBV5-1 and TRBJ2-5, with D tentatively TRBD2 (7 bases). CDR1 SGHRS and CDR2 YFSETQ come from the germline V gene. This CDR3 is built from 16 residues. Trimming removed 4 bases from V and 1 base from J, with 17 bases in between. CDR3 sequence (DNA): TGCGCCAGCAGCCCCGGGTACGGGGGGCCCCAAGAGACCCAGTACTTC. It encodes CASSPGYGGPQETQYF.

This rearrangement joins TRBV18 to TRBJ2-1, with 9 bases fitting TRBD1. The V gene's germline CDR1 is KGHSH and CDR2 LQKENI. The CDR3 covers 15 residues. V shed 3 bases and J 8 bases; nucleotides not matched to a gene: 8. In nucleotides, the CDR3 is TGTGCCAGCTCACCTCCGGGACAGGGTTTCTATGAGCAGTTCTTC. The encoded protein is CASSPPGQGFYEQFF.

V gene TRBV4-1 combines with J gene TRBJ2-4, with 7 bases that match TRBD1. Looked up from germline, CDR1 is MGHRA and CDR2 is YSYEKL. The V segment lost 0 bases and the J segment 1 base; nucleotides outside the gene matches: 3. There are 16 residues in the CDR3. CDR3 amino acids: CASSQERGLAKNIQYF. The CDR3, as DNA: TGCGCCAGCAGCCAAGAGAGGGGGCTGGCCAAAAACATTCAGTACTTC.

The genes are TRBV2 and TRBJ1-5; D not certain. The germline V and J ends were trimmed by 4 bases and 0 bases, with 10 bases remaining between them. The germline gives CDR1 SNHLY, CDR2 FYNNEI. CDR3 length equals 15 residues. The CDR3 protein is CASSVKRTSNQPQHF. CDR3 sequence (DNA): TGTGCCAGCAGTGTTAAAAGGACTAGCAATCAGCCCCAGCATTTT.

DNA of the CDR3: TGCGCCAGCAGCTTGGCGGCAGAAGGAGGGAATGAGCAGTTCTTC. Its protein is CASSLAAEGGNEQFF. The chain is built from TRBV5-1 and TRBJ2-1, with D tentatively TRBD2 (6 bases). The germline V gene encodes CDR1 SGHRS and CDR2 YFSETQ. V was clipped by 0 bases and J by 7 bases, with 14 bases between them. The CDR3 sequence is 15 residues long. The full variable domain, its missing parts supplied by reference TRBV5-1 and TRBJ2-1, is KAGVTQTPRYLIKTRGQQVTLSCSPISGHRSVSWYQQTPGQGLQFLFEYFSETQRNKGNFPGRFSGRQFSNSRSEMNVSTLELGDSALYLCASSLAAEGGNEQFFGPGTRLTVL.

The chain uses TRBV7-8 and TRBJ2-1, with unresolved D. This CDR3 spans 15 amino acids. CDR1 is SGHVS and CDR2 is FQNEAQ in the germline V gene. Between the trimmed V and J ends, which lost 6 bases and 4 bases, there was a span of 16 bases. The CDR3 spells CASRTLSTDYNEQFF. The CDR3 nucleotides read TGTGCCAGCAGGACCCTATCGACGGATTACAATGAGCAGTTCTTC.

This rearrangement joins TRBV7-3 to TRBJ1-2; perhaps TRBD1 as D (6 bases). This CDR3 has 14 amino acids. CDR1 and CDR2 from the germline V gene are SGHTA and FQGTGA. The V gene lost 5 bases and the J gene lost 1 base, with 11 bases spanning the gap. CDR3 sequence (DNA): TGTGCCAGCAGCCCAGGGGTCAGTAACTATGGCTACACCTTC. Translated: CASSPGVSNYGYTF. The full variable domain, rest sourced from reference TRBV7-3 and TRBJ1-2, is GAGVSQTPSNKVTEKGKYVELRCDPISGHTALYWYRQSLGQGPEFLIYFQGTGAADDSGLPNDRFFAVRPEGSVSTLKIQRTERGDSAVYLCASSPGVSNYGYTFGSGTRLTVV.